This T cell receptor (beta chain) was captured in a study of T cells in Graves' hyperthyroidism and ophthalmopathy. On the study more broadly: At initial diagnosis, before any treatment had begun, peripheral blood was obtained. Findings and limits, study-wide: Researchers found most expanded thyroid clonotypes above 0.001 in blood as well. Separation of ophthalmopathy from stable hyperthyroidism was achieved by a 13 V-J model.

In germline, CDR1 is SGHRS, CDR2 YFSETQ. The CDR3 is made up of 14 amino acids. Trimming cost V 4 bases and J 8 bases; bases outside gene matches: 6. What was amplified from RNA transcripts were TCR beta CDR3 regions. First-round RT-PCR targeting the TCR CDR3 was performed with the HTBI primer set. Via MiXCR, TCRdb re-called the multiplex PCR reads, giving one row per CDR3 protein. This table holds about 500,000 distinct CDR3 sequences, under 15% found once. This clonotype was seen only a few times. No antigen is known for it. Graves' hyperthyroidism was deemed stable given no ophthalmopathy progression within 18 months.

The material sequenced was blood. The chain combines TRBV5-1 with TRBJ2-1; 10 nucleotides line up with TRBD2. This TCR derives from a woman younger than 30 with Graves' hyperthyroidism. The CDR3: CASSTAGGYDEQFF. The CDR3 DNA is TGCGCCAGCAGCACAGCGGGAGGGTACGATGAGCAGTTCTTC.